These 6 T cell receptor beta chains were sequenced from one sample in a study of blood T cell repertoires in COVID-19 (dated by TCRdb to the early 2020s). Receptor amplification or capture employed the immunoSEQ multiplex PCR assay. TCRdb provides this immuneACCESS table in a form limited to in-frame rearrangements. Some clones are lacking; in checked studies, under half of them reflect an unresolved V gene, and why the rest are absent is not known. In all, the sample holds 250,000 to 300,000 clones, and roughly nine tenths of those were seen once. The ten largest make up approximately 12% of the sample. Sequenced input: peripheral blood. The receptors here all came from a woman aged 25 to 39 with COVID-19, enrolled during active disease.

This clone has more than one count but fewer than ten. This chain links TRBV5-4 with TRBJ2-7, with TRBD1 identical over 8 bases. J was trimmed by 5 bases and V by 2 bases; bases with no gene match: 3. CDR1 and CDR2 from the germline V gene are SGHNT and YYREEE (reference sequence). The CDR3 covers 13 residues. Written as DNA, the CDR3 is TGTGCCAGCAGCTTCCCAGGGGGCCACGAGCAGTACTTC. It specifies CASSFPGGHEQYF.

The rearrangement joins TRBV7-2 to TRBJ2-3; a possible D gene is TRBD2 (7 bases). Germline V CDR1 and CDR2: SGHTA, FQGNSA. Trimming removed 2 bases from V and 14 bases from J, with 26 bases in between. There are 16 residues in the CDR3. DNA for the CDR3: TGTGCCAGCAGCTTAAACCGGCGGGGGCCTCCCCTCAGCGGGTATTTT. Translation: CASSLNRRGPPLSGYF.

The chain carries TRBV9 and TRBJ2-1, with 8 bases matching TRBD2. Looked up from germline, CDR1 is SGDLS and CDR2 is YYNGEE. This CDR3 comprises 14 residues. The junction had 8 bases not matched to a gene; V was cut back by 4 bases and J by 8 bases. The DNA for the CDR3 is TGTGCCAGCAGCCTCCCCTCGGGGGGGGATGAGCAGTTCTTC. Translation: CASSLPSGGDEQFF.

The V and J genes are TRBV5-4 and TRBJ2-5; D possibly corresponds to TRBD2 (5 bases). V dropped 3 bases and J dropped 7 bases, with 7 bases sitting between them. Germline V CDR1 and CDR2: SGHNT, YYREEE (reference sequence). The CDR3 contains 11 residues. The CDR3 region is CASSYEGTQYF. The CDR3 coding sequence is TGTGCCAGCAGCTACGAGGGGACCCAGTACTTC.

As for this clone: This same CDR3 is encoded by further DNA sequences in the sample. J is TRBJ1-1 and V is TRBV6-6, with D unresolved. The CDR3 totals 11 residues. Germline V gene sequence: CDR1 MNHNY, CDR2 SVGAGI (reference sequence). Trimming removed 8 bases at V and 1 base at J, with 5 bases between. CDR3 in amino acids: CASEGNTEAFF. CDR3 in DNA: TGTGCCAGCGAGGGGAACACTGAAGCTTTCTTT.

The chain has TRBV3-1 (or the pseudogene TRBV3-2) and TRBJ1-1, with 8 positions matching TRBD1. This CDR3 contains 14 residues. The germline V gene has CDR1 LGHDT and CDR2 YNNKEL (reference sequence). The V gene end was trimmed by 0 bases and the J gene end by 7 bases; junction bases not matched to a gene: 4. Written as DNA, the CDR3 is TGTGCCAGCAGCCAAGATCAGGGGGCTCTTGAAGCTTTCTTT. Translating it yields CASSQDQGALEAFF.